This T cell receptor (beta chain) was retrieved from a study of CXCR3-negative and CXCR3-positive naive CD8 T cells. Study results and limitations: Whereas both naive subsets had comparably high diversity, memory CD8+ cells had much lower diversity. Comparison of naive subsets found surface CD5 to be comparable, and TCR strength was inferred on the basis of TRB CDR3 properties.

About this clonotype: Its antigen is currently unknown.

5' RACE that incorporated UMI labels was used to prepare the TRB cDNA libraries. Following a re-call of the 5' RACE reads, TCRdb has one entry per CDR3 protein and lacks DNA. This repertoire includes fewer than 95,000 distinct CDR3 sequences. The CDR3 sequence is 15 residues long. The germline CDR1 and CDR2 sequences are LNHDA and SQIVND (reference sequence). The V and J genes are TRBV19 and TRBJ1-1. The receptor was isolated from a human donor in good health. Some clones in this sample may be carry-over from other donors' samples. Sequenced material: naive CXCR3- CD8+ T cells from blood. The subset here: CD45RO-CCR7+CD27+CD95- naive CD8+ T cells lacking CXCR3 (TNR3-). CDR3: CASSIEQLGRAEAFF. The full variable domain, rest sourced from reference TRBV19 and TRBJ1-1, is DGGITQSPKYLFRKEGQNVTLSCEQNLNHDAMYWYRQDPGQGLRLIYYSQIVNDFQKGDIAEGYSVSREKKESFPLTVTSAQKNPTAFYLCASSIEQLGRAEAFFGQGTRLTVV.